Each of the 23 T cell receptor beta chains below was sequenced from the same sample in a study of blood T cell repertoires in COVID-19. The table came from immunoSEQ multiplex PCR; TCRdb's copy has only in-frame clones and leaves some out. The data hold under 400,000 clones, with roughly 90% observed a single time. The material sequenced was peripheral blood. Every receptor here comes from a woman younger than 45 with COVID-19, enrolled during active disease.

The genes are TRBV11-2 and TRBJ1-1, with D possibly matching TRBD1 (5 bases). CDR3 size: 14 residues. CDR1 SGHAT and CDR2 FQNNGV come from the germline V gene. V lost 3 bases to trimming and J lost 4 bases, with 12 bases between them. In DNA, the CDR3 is TGTGCCAGCAGCTTCGCCTCGGGGGGCACTGAAGCTTTCTTT. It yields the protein CASSFASGGTEAFF.

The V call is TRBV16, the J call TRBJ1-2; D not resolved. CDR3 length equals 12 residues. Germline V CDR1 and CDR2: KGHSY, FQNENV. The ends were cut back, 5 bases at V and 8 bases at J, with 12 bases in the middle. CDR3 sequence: CASSAKNGGYTF. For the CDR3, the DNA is TGTGCCAGCAGCGCAAAGAACGGGGGCTACACCTTC. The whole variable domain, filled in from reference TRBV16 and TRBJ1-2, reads GEEVAQTPKHLVRGEGQKAKLYCAPIKGHSYVFWYQQVLKNEFKFLISFQNENVFDETGMPKERFSAKCLPNSPCSLEIQATKLEDSAVYFCASSAKNGGYTFGSGTRLTVV.

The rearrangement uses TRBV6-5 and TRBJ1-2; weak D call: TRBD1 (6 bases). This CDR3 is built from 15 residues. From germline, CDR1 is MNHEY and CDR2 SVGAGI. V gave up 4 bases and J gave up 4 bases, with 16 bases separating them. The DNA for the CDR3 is TGTGCCAGCAGTTCCGGGGGGCTTTCGCTCTATGGCTACACCTTC. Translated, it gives CASSSGGLSLYGYTF.

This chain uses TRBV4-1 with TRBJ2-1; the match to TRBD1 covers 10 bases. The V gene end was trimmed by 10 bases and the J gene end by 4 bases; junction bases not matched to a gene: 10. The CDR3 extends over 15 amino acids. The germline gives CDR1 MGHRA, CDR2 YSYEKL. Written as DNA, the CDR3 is TGCGCCACCCGCGCCCAGGGACAGGGGTACAATGAGCAGTTCTTC. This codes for CATRAQGQGYNEQFF.

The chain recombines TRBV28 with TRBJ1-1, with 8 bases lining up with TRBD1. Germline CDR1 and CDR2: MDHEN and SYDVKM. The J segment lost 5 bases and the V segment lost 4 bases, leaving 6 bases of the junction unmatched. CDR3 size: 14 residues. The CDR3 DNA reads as TGTGCCAGCAGTTCGACAGGGGTAAGGACTGAAGCTTTCTTT. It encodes CASSSTGVRTEAFF.

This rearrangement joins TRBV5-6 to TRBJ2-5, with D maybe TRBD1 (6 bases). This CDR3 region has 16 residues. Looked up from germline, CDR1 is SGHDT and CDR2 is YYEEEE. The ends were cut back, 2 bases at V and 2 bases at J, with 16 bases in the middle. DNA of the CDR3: TGTGCCAGCAGCTTTAGGGGGTTTGGGCCGCAAGAGACCCAGTACTTC. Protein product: CASSFRGFGPQETQYF.

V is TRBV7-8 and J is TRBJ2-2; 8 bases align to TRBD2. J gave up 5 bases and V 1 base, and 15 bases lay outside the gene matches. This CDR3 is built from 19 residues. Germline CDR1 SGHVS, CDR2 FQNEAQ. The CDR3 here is CASSLGLLGLELRTGELFF. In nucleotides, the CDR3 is TGTGCCAGCAGCTTAGGTCTCCTGGGACTAGAGTTGAGAACCGGGGAGCTGTTTTTT.

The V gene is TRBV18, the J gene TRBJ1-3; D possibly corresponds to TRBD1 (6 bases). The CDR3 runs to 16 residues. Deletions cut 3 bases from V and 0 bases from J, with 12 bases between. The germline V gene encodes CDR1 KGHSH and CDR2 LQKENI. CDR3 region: CASSPGAPGSGNTIYF. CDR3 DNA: TGTGCCAGCTCACCGGGGGCTCCCGGCTCTGGAAACACCATATATTTT. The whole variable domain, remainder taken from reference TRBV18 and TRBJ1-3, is NAGVMQNPRHLVRRRGQEARLRCSPMKGHSHVYWYRQLPEEGLKFMVYLQKENIIDESGMPKERFSAEFPKEGPSILRIQQVVRGDSAAYFCASSPGAPGSGNTIYFGEGSWLTVV.

CDR3 bases: TGTGCCAGCACCCGAGAGAGGCAGGGGGGTGAAAAACTGTTTTTT. It translates to CASTRERQGGEKLFF. The chain employs TRBV2 and TRBJ1-4, with TRBD1 matching 7 bases. Germline V CDR1 and CDR2: SNHLY, FYNNEI. Unmatched junction bases numbered 12, after V lost 7 bases and J lost 7 bases. The CDR3 has 15 amino acids.

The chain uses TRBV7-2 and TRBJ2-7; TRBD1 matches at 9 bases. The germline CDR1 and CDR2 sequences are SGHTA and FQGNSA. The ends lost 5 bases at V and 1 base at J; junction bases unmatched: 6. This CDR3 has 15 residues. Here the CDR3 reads CASSTDRGVSYEQYF. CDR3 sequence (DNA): TGTGCCAGCAGCACCGACAGGGGGGTTTCCTACGAGCAGTACTTC.

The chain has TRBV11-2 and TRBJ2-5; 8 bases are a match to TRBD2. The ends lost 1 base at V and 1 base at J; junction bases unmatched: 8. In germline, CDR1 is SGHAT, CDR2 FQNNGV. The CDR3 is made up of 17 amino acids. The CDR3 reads CASSLVFSTSGQETQYF. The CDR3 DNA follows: TGTGCCAGCAGCTTAGTTTTCTCCACTAGCGGCCAAGAGACCCAGTACTTC.

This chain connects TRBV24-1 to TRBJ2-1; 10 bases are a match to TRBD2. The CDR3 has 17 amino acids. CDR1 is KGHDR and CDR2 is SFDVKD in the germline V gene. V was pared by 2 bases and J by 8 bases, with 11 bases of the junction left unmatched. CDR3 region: CATSDSSAGGPRDEQFF. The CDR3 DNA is TGTGCCACCAGTGATTCTTCAGCGGGAGGGCCGCGGGATGAGCAGTTCTTC.

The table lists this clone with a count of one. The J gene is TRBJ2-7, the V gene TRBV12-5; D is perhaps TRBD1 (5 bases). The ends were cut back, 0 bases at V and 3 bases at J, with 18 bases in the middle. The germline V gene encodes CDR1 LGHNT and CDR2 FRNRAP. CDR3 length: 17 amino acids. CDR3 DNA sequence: TGTGCTAGTGGTTTGGTAAATCCACAGGTCGGGCTCTACGAGCAGTACTTC. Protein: CASGLVNPQVGLYEQYF.

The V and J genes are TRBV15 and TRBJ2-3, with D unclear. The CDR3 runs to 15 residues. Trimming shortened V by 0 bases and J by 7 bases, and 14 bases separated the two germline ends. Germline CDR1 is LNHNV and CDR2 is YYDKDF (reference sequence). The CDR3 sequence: CATSRDVAVQHTQYF. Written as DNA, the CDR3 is TGTGCCACCAGCAGAGATGTGGCTGTACAACATACGCAGTATTTT.

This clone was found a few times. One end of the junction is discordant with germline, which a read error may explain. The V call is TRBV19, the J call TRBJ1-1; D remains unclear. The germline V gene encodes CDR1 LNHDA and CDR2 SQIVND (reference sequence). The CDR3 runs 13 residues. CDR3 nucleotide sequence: TGTGCCAGTAGTATATCAGACTACACCGAAGCTTTCTTT. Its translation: CASSISDYTEAFF.

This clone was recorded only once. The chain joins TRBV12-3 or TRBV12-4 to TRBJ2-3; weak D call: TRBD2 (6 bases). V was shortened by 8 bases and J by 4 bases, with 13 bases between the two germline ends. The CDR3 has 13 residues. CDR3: CASRNSGSDTQYF. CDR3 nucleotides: TGTGCCAGCCGGAATAGCGGTTCAGATACGCAGTATTTT.

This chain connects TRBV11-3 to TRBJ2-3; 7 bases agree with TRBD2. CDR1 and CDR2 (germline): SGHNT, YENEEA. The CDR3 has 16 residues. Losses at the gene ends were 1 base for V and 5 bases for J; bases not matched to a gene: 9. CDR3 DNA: TGTGCCAGCAGCTTAGGAAGGCGGGAGTATCAAGATACGCAGTATTTT. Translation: CASSLGRREYQDTQYF. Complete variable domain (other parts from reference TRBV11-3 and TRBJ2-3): EAGVVQSPRYKIIEKKQPVAFWCNPISGHNTLYWYLQNLGQGPELLIRYENEEAVDDSQLPKDRFSAERLKGVDSTLKIQPAELGDSAVYLCASSLGRREYQDTQYFGPGTRLTVL.

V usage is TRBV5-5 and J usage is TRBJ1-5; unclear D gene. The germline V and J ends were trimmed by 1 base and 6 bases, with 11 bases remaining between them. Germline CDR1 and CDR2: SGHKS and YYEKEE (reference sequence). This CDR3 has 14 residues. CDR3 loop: CASSLRSGGQPQHF. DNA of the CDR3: TGTGCCAGCAGCTTGAGGTCAGGAGGTCAGCCCCAGCATTTT.

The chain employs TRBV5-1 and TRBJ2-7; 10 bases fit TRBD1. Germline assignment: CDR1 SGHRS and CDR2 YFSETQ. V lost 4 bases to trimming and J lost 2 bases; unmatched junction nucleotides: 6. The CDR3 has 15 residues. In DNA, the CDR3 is TGCGCCAGCAGCCTCGGGGGACAGGGGACCTACGAGCAGTACTTC. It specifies CASSLGGQGTYEQYF.

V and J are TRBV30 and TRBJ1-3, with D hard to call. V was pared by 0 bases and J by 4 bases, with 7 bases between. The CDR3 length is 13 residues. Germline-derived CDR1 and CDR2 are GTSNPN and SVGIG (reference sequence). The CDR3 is CAWSVAEGNTIYF. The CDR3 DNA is TGTGCCTGGAGTGTAGCGGAAGGAAACACCATATATTTT. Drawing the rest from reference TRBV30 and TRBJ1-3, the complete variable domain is SQTIHQWPATLVQPVGSPLSLECTVEGTSNPNLYWYRQAAGRGLQLLFYSVGIGQISSEVPQNLSASRPQDRQFILSSKKLLLSDSGFYLCAWSVAEGNTIYFGEGSWLTVV.

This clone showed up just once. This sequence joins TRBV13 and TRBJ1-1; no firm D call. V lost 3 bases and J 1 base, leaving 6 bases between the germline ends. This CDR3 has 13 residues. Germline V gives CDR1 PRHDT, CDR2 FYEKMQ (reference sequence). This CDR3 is CASSLSRNTEAFF. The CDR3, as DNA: TGTGCCAGCAGCTTGTCCAGGAACACTGAAGCTTTCTTT.

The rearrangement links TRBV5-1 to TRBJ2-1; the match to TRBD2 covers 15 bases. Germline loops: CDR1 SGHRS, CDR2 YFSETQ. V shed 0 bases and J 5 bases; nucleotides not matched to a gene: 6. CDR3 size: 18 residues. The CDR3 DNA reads TGCGCCAGCAGCTTGGCCGCGGGACTAGCGGGAGGAAACAATGAGCAGTTCTTC. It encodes CASSLAAGLAGGNNEQFF.

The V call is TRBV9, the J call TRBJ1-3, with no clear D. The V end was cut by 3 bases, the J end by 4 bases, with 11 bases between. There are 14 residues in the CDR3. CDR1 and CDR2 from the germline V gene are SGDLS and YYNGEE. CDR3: CASSDDVSGNTIYF. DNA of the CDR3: TGTGCCAGCAGCGACGATGTAAGCGGAAACACCATATATTTT.